A selection of T cell receptor beta chains follows, all from one sample in a study of regulatory T cells in long-lasting Graves disease. One entry per CDR3 protein, called by TCRdb with MiXCR from the multiplex PCR reads. The sample shows 250,000 or so distinct CDR3 sequences, 18% of them seen only once. This same sample was also part of a study on T cells in Graves' hyperthyroidism and ophthalmopathy.

This material consisted of peripheral blood mononuclear cells (PBMCs), taken at new diagnosis, from a patient treated with antithyroid drugs. Receptor source: a young woman with Graves disease. Both conserved end residues are part of each CDR3. The D gene is left open where the match is weak. Not every row has a clone size; where given, it reads once, few, many or a size class.

TRBJ2-1	NA	TRBV27	few	CASSLGGGPLGRFF	TGTGCCAGCAGTTTAGGTGGGGGGCCGCTTGGGCGGTTCTTC
TRBJ1-6	NA	TRBV20-1	many	CSARTTGGSPLHF	TGCAGTGCTAGGACGACAGGCGGATCACCCCTCCACTTT
TRBJ2-7	TRBD1	TRBV28	NA	CASSPQDRASSYEQYF	TGTGCCAGCAGTCCCCAGGACAGGGCCAGCTCCTACGAGCAGTACTTC
TRBJ2-5	TRBD1	TRBV6-2/TRBV6-3	many	CASSRIPGQPQETQYF	TGTGCCAGCAGTCGCATTCCGGGACAGCCCCAAGAGACCCAGTACTTC
TRBJ1-4	TRBD1	TRBV6-2/TRBV6-3	many	CASRPPGQVEKLFF	TGTGCCAGCAGACCGCCCGGACAGGTTGAAAAACTGTTTTTT
TRBJ2-3	NA	TRBV24-1	NA	CATSDSSDTQYF	TGTGCCACCAGTGATTCGTCAGATACGCAGTATTTT
TRBJ1-4	NA	TRBV7-4	NA	CASSLAAWEMQLMKNCFF	NA
TRBJ1-6	NA	TRBV7-9	many	CASSPRGRQDGLTPLHF	TGTGCCAGCAGCCCTAGAGGGAGACAGGACGGGCTAACACCCCTCCACTTT
TRBJ1-5	NA	TRBV10-3	many	CAIGQGINQPQHF	TGTGCCATCGGGCAGGGAATCAATCAGCCCCAGCATTTT
TRBJ1-1	TRBD1	TRBV9	many	CASSSRQGSTEAFF	TGTGCCAGCAGCTCCCGACAGGGGAGTACTGAAGCTTTCTTT
TRBJ2-3	TRBD2	TRBV27	NA	CASSLGLAGGAARRGTQYF	TGTGCCAGCAGTCTGGGACTAGCGGGGGGGGCGGCTCGGAGGGGTACGCAGTATTTT
TRBJ1-5	NA	TRBV20-1	many	CSAVPRGGQPQHF	TGCAGTGCGGTTCCTCGTGGGGGTCAGCCCCAGCATTTT
TRBJ2-7	NA	TRBV20-1	many	CSARDRGSGEQYF	TGCAGTGCTAGAGATAGGGGCAGCGGCGAGCAGTACTTC
TRBJ1-2	NA	TRBV29-1	many	CSVGKGADYGYTF	TGCAGCGTTGGAAAGGGTGCGGACTATGGCTACACCTTC
TRBJ1-3	NA	TRBV7-9	NA	CASSPPAVRNTIYF	TGTGCCAGCAGCCCCCCCGCGGTGAGAAACACCATATATTTT
TRBJ1-5	TRBD1	TRBV2	many	CASSGEQGYRNQPQHF	TGTGCCAGCAGTGGGGAACAGGGGTATAGAAATCAGCCCCAGCATTTT
TRBJ2-1	TRBD2	TRBV13	many	CASSPTSGGAIEQFF	TGTGCCAGCAGCCCTACTAGCGGGGGGGCAATTGAGCAGTTCTTC